These 7 T cell receptor beta chains originate from one sample sequenced in a study of T cell responses to AZD1222 COVID-19 vaccine. Sequencing used immunoSEQ multiplex PCR; TCRdb keeps in-frame clones, though not all of them. This table holds tens of thousands of clones, 80% to 85% found once. The starting material was peripheral blood, obtained on day 0 of AZD1222 vaccination. Every receptor here comes from an adult in good health.

The chain is built from TRBV11-3 and TRBJ2-1; TRBD2 matches at 8 bases. Germline values: CDR1 SGHNT, CDR2 YENEEA. Trimming cost V 5 bases and J 5 bases; bases outside gene matches: 5. The CDR3 loop spans 14 amino acids. The CDR3 here is CASSPGTSHNEQFF. The CDR3, as DNA: TGTGCCAGCAGCCCCGGGACTAGTCACAATGAGCAGTTCTTC.

This clone was picked up one time. The rearrangement joins TRBV7-2 to TRBJ1-4; the D is unclear. Germline V gene sequence: CDR1 SGHTA, CDR2 FQGNSA. The ends were cut back, 1 base at V and 2 bases at J, with 11 bases in the middle. This CDR3 has 16 residues. The CDR3 bases are TGTGCCAGCAGCTTAGGGGTGGTGGGGACTAATGAAAAACTGTTTTTT. The encoded protein is CASSLGVVGTNEKLFF. The full variable domain, completed using reference TRBV7-2 and TRBJ1-4, is GAGVSQSPSNKVTEKGKDVELRCDPISGHTALYWYRQSLGQGLEFLIYFQGNSAPDKSGLPSDRFSAERTGGSVSTLTIQRTQQEDSAVYLCASSLGVVGTNEKLFFGSGTQLSVL.

This chain joins TRBV27 and TRBJ1-3; D is undetermined. Germline CDR1 reads MNHEY; CDR2 reads SMNVEV (reference sequence). The CDR3 loop spans 16 amino acids. Deletions cut 6 bases from V and 0 bases from J, with 15 bases between. CDR3 coding DNA: TGTGCCAGCAGCCCCATCCCGGATAGCTCTGGAAACACCATATATTTT. This sequence encodes CASSPIPDSSGNTIYF.

The chain couples TRBV28 to TRBJ1-4, with D uncertain. CDR3 length: 16 residues. The V end was cut by 5 bases, the J end by 12 bases, with 25 bases between. CDR1 and CDR2 (germline): MDHEN, SYDVKM. This CDR3 reads CASSPLSPGLKLELFF. In DNA, the CDR3 is TGTGCCAGCAGTCCCCTTTCCCCGGGTCTGAAACTTGAACTGTTTTTT.

This clone was counted a single time. This sequence joins TRBV7-2 and TRBJ1-4; 9 bases agree with TRBD1. This CDR3 has 15 residues. Germline V gives CDR1 SGHTA, CDR2 FQGNSA. The V segment lost 1 base and the J segment 8 bases; nucleotides outside the gene matches: 5. CDR3 region: CASSLGNRGHEKLFF. The CDR3, as DNA: TGTGCCAGCAGCTTAGGAAACAGGGGGCACGAAAAACTGTTTTTT.

This clone was counted once. This CDR3 is CASSFGIGTEAFF. As DNA, the CDR3 is TGTGCCAGCAGCTTCGGGATAGGGACTGAAGCTTTCTTT. The chain has TRBV7-9 and TRBJ1-1, with D unclear. The V gene's germline CDR1 is SEHNR and CDR2 FQNEAQ (reference sequence). The CDR3 contains 13 residues. Trimming stripped 3 bases from V and 5 bases from J, with 10 bases between. Full variable domain (rest looked up from reference TRBV7-9 and TRBJ1-1): DTGVSQNPRHKITKRGQNVTFRCDPISEHNRLYWYRQTLGQGPEFLTYFQNEAQLEKSRLLSDRFSAERPKGSFSTLEIQRTEQGDSAMYLCASSFGIGTEAFFGQGTRLTVV.

The genes are TRBV21-1 and TRBJ1-2. TRBV21-1 is a listed pseudogene. The length of the CDR3 is 10 residues. The DNA for the CDR3 is TGTGCCAGCAGCTCCTATGGCTACACCTTC. Protein product: CASSSYGYTF.